These 14 T cell receptor beta chains were sequenced from one sample in a study of T cells in tumors after PD-1 blockade. The time point is: second of two post-therapy site-matched biopsies about 2 months apart. TCRdb's copy holds only in-frame clones and misses some; the assay was immunoSEQ multiplex PCR. The sample has several thousand clones; roughly 60% are singletons. The sequences come from tumor tissue, collected after anti-PD-1 treatment. The receptors come from a human donor with basal cell carcinoma.

In this sample, this clone is medium-sized (0.01 to 0.1%). The chain is built from TRBV4-1 and TRBJ2-5; D is perhaps TRBD2 (6 bases). This CDR3 contains 14 residues. Germline CDR1 reads MGHRA; CDR2 reads YSYEKL. Between the trimmed V and J ends, which lost 8 bases and 1 base, there was a span of 14 bases. The CDR3 reads CASSGVYGQETQYF. CDR3 nucleotide sequence: TGCGCCAGCTCGGGGGTTTACGGCCAAGAGACCCAGTACTTC.

This rearrangement joins TRBV5-6 to TRBJ2-2; 7 nucleotides align to TRBD1. V shed 3 bases, J shed 1 base, and the junction held 0 bases outside the gene matches. The CDR3 covers 14 residues. Germline V gene sequence: CDR1 SGHDT, CDR2 YYEEEE. The CDR3 nucleotides read TGTGCCAGCAGCTGGGACAGGAACACCGGGGAGCTGTTTTTT. This sequence encodes CASSWDRNTGELFF. Filled out from reference TRBV5-6 and TRBJ2-2, the complete variable domain reads DAGVTQSPTHLIKTRGQQVTLRCSPKSGHDTVSWYQQALGQGPQFIFQYYEEEERQRGNFPDRFSGHQFPNYSSELNVNALLLGDSALYLCASSWDRNTGELFFGEGSRLTVL.

The chain has TRBV4-1 and TRBJ1-1, with D possibly matching TRBD1 (5 bases). Germline V gene sequence: CDR1 MGHRA, CDR2 YSYEKL. Trimming took 5 bases from V and 3 from J, leaving 16 bases between them. CDR3 length equals 15 residues. CDR3 bases: TGCGCCAGCAGCTTACGACTCTGGGGGGACACTGAAGCTTTCTTT. Translated, it gives CASSLRLWGDTEAFF.

J is TRBJ2-3 and V is TRBV3-1 (or the pseudogene TRBV3-2), with 8 bases matching TRBD2. Germline CDR1 is LGHDT and CDR2 is YNNKEL (reference sequence). V lost 1 base and J lost 8; bases outside the gene matches: 5. The CDR3 covers 14 residues. CDR3 residues: CASSQGLARGTQYF. The CDR3 DNA is TGTGCCAGCAGCCAAGGACTAGCGAGGGGTACGCAGTATTTT.

The chain joins TRBV9 to TRBJ1-2; D not resolved. V gave up 0 bases and J gave up 7 bases, with 13 bases separating them. Germline V gives CDR1 SGDLS, CDR2 YYNGEE. This CDR3 comprises 14 residues. CDR3 DNA sequence: TGTGCCAGCAGCGTAGGTAGGGAAAGTGGTGGCTACACCTTC. Translated: CASSVGRESGGYTF. Variable domain in full (rest from reference TRBV9 and TRBJ1-2): DSGVTQTPKHLITATGQRVTLRCSPRSGDLSVYWYQQSLDQGLQFLIQYYNGEERAKGNILERFSAQQFPDLHSELNLSSLELGDSALYFCASSVGRESGGYTFGSGTRLTVV.

CDR3 amino acids: CASSLEAGGSYEQYF. Here the CDR3 DNA reads TGTGCCAGCAGCTTGGAGGCGGGGGGCTCCTACGAGCAGTACTTC. This sequence joins TRBV5-5 and TRBJ2-7; 8 bases match TRBD2. The CDR3 has 15 amino acids. V trimming: 0 bases; J trimming: 0 bases; junction bases outside the gene matches: 2. Per germline, CDR1 SGHKS and CDR2 YYEKEE (reference sequence). Filled out from reference TRBV5-5 and TRBJ2-7, the complete variable domain reads DAGVTQSPTHLIKTRGQQVTLRCSPISGHKSVSWYQQVLGQGPQFIFQYYEKEERGRGNFPDRFSARQFPNYSSELNVNALLLGDSALYLCASSLEAGGSYEQYFGPGTRLTVT.

The V and J genes are TRBV6-6 and TRBJ1-3; the D is unclear. CDR1 MNHNY and CDR2 SVGAGI come from the germline V gene (reference sequence). The ends were cut back, 5 bases at V and 1 base at J, with 18 bases in the middle. The CDR3 consists of 17 residues. The CDR3 reads CASSPSPDTTSGNTIYF. In DNA form, the CDR3 reads TGTGCCAGCAGTCCGTCCCCAGACACGACATCTGGAAACACCATATATTTT.

To note about this clone: The same CDR3 is also encoded by other DNA sequences in this sample. V is TRBV19 and J is TRBJ1-6; no definite D call. Trimming cost V 5 bases and J 7 bases, with 6 bases left between them. The CDR3 consists of 12 residues. The germline V gene encodes CDR1 LNHDA and CDR2 SQIVND (reference sequence). CDR3 sequence: CASSLRNSPLHF. The CDR3 DNA follows: TGTGCCAGTAGTTTGAGGAATTCACCCCTCCACTTT.

The gene calls are TRBV6-1 and TRBJ2-7, with TRBD2 matching 14 bases. Germline assignment: CDR1 MNHNS and CDR2 SASEGT. The CDR3 covers 17 residues. V was clipped by 4 bases and J by 2 bases; unmatched bases: 7. CDR3 in DNA: TGTGCCAGCAGTGCTCTAAGACTAGCGGGGGGGGCCTACGAGCAGTACTTC. This encodes CASSALRLAGGAYEQYF.

The J gene is TRBJ1-4, the V gene TRBV5-1, with D unclear. Germline V gives CDR1 SGHRS, CDR2 YFSETQ. The CDR3 has 14 residues. Trimming removed 0 bases at V and 8 bases at J, with 11 bases between. CDR3 protein: CASSLDRTYEKLFF. The DNA of the CDR3 is TGCGCCAGCAGCTTGGACAGAACCTACGAAAAACTGTTTTTT. The full variable domain, with the rest looked up from reference TRBV5-1 and TRBJ1-4, is KAGVTQTPRYLIKTRGQQVTLSCSPISGHRSVSWYQQTPGQGLQFLFEYFSETQRNKGNFPGRFSGRQFSNSRSEMNVSTLELGDSALYLCASSLDRTYEKLFFGSGTQLSVL.

J is TRBJ2-2 and V is TRBV10-3, with 8 nucleotides matching TRBD1. The CDR3 has 14 amino acids. The V segment lost 7 bases and the J segment 5 bases; nucleotides outside the gene matches: 6. Germline CDR1 is ENHRY and CDR2 is SYGVKD. The CDR3 loop is CAITTGVGTGELFF. Written as DNA, the CDR3 is TGTGCCATCACGACAGGGGTTGGAACCGGGGAGCTGTTTTTT.

The chain's CDR3 is CASTPGTSGGDGNIQYF. The DNA of the CDR3 is TGCGCCAGCACCCCCGGGACTAGCGGGGGGGATGGAAACATTCAGTACTTC. This rearrangement joins TRBV5-1 to TRBJ2-4, with 16 bases fitting TRBD2. Germline values: CDR1 SGHRS, CDR2 YFSETQ. J gave up 6 bases and V 6 bases, and 9 bases lay outside the gene matches. There are 17 residues in the CDR3.

This clone was counted a few times. The chain employs TRBV5-5 and TRBJ1-5, with 9 bases identical to TRBD1. Germline V gene lookup returns CDR1 SGHKS and CDR2 YYEKEE (reference sequence). The CDR3 spans 16 residues. J was trimmed by 0 bases and V by 5 bases; bases with no gene match: 6. This CDR3 is CASSFGQGNSNQPQHF. The CDR3 DNA follows: TGTGCCAGCAGTTTTGGACAGGGGAATAGCAATCAGCCCCAGCATTTT.

The rearrangement joins TRBV7-2 to TRBJ1-2, with 8 bases aligning to TRBD1. The germline V gene encodes CDR1 SGHTA and CDR2 FQGNSA. The CDR3 length is 14 residues. The ends lost 5 bases at V and 4 bases at J; junction bases unmatched: 6. The CDR3, as DNA: TGTGCCAGCAGCCCGCCGGACAGGGTCTATGGCTACACCTTC. Translating it yields CASSPPDRVYGYTF.